Each of the 13 T cell receptor beta chains below was sequenced from the same sample in a study of response to subunit inactivated influenza vaccine. MiXCR was run by TCRdb on the RT-PCR reads, yielding one entry per CDR3 protein. The sample yields 450,000 to 500,000 distinct CDR3 sequences, approximately 11% seen once. The sample here was PBMCs from blood, taken roughly 6 weeks after vaccination. The receptors derive from a man aged 45-65 years who received an inactivated influenza vaccine.

This clonotype was counted a few times. V and J are TRBV4-3 and TRBJ2-1, with TRBD2 matching over 13 bases. The CDR3 length is 13 residues. Germline V gene sequence: CDR1 LGHNA, CDR2 YSLEER. Trimming at V came to 4 bases and at J to 9 bases, leaving 0 bases not matched to a gene. CDR3 protein: CASSRLAGGEQFF. Written as DNA, the CDR3 is TGCGCCAGCAGCCGACTAGCGGGAGGTGAGCAGTTCTTC.

This clonotype was seen ten or more times. This chain connects TRBV29-1 to TRBJ2-3; D may be TRBD1 (6 bases). This CDR3 is 12 amino acids long. Trimming removed 7 bases at V and 3 bases at J, with 11 bases between. In germline, CDR1 is SQVTM, CDR2 ANQGSEA. CDR3 sequence: CSARQATDTQYF. The CDR3 DNA reads TGCAGCGCTAGACAGGCTACAGATACGCAGTATTTT.

This clonotype has only a few counts. For the CDR3, the DNA is TGTGCCAGCAGTTGGGTGGTAGATACGCAGTATTTT. This sequence encodes CASSWVVDTQYF. The J gene is TRBJ2-3, the V gene TRBV25-1; D call uncertain. The CDR3 runs 12 residues. The germline V gene encodes CDR1 MGHDK and CDR2 SYGVNS. V was clipped by 5 bases and J by 5 bases, with 8 bases between them.

The chain uses TRBV11-1 and TRBJ1-2; 7 bases agree with TRBD1. CDR1 and CDR2 (germline): SGHAT, FQDESV (reference sequence). The CDR3 is 17 residues long. V shed 3 bases, J shed 2 bases, and the junction held 12 bases outside the gene matches. The CDR3 sequence is CASSFATATGQNYGYTF. As DNA, the CDR3 is TGTGCCAGCAGCTTTGCAACCGCGACAGGGCAGAACTATGGCTACACCTTC.

In this sample, this clonotype turned up a few times. The V and J genes are TRBV20-1 and TRBJ1-1; 10 bases are shared with TRBD1. The CDR3 is 15 residues long. With 0 bases clipped from V and 1 base from J, the junction kept 2 bases outside the gene matches. Germline lookup yields CDR1 DFQATT and CDR2 SNEGSKA (reference sequence). CDR3: CSARDGDRGNTEAFF. CDR3 bases: TGCAGTGCTAGAGATGGGGACAGGGGGAACACTGAAGCTTTCTTT.

This clonotype turned up a few times. J is TRBJ1-6 and V is TRBV20-1, with 7 bases aligning to TRBD1. Germline assignment: CDR1 DFQATT and CDR2 SNEGSKA (reference sequence). The CDR3 extends over 14 amino acids. V lost 6 bases, J lost 6 bases, and 8 bases stayed unmatched. CDR3 in amino acids: CSAPKGAGNSPLHF. The CDR3 nucleotides read TGCAGTGCACCCAAGGGGGCTGGTAATTCACCCCTCCACTTT.

This clonotype was found a few times. The chain is built from TRBV24-1 and TRBJ2-6; no firm D call. The V end was cut by 6 bases, the J end by 0 bases, with 5 bases between. From germline, CDR1 is KGHDR and CDR2 SFDVKD. CDR3 length: 14 amino acids. CDR3 residues: CATSRSSGANVLTF. The CDR3 DNA reads as TGTGCCACCAGTCGAAGCTCTGGGGCCAACGTCCTGACTTTC.

The genes are TRBV10-3 and TRBJ1-1; a weak D match, TRBD1 (5 bases). Germline V gene sequence: CDR1 ENHRY, CDR2 SYGVKD. The CDR3 length is 14 residues. V lost 5 bases to trimming and J lost 3 bases, with 13 bases between them. For the CDR3, the DNA is TGTGCCATCAGTAAAGGAGGGACGGACACTGAAGCTTTCTTT. Translation gives CAISKGGTDTEAFF.

This clonotype was recorded at least ten times. V gene TRBV6-1 combines with J gene TRBJ1-4; TRBD1 matches at 9 bases. CDR1 and CDR2 from the germline V gene are MNHNS and SASEGT. After removal of 4 bases from V and 8 bases from J, the junction contained 5 bases not matched to a gene. The CDR3 loop spans 14 amino acids. This CDR3 is CASSAGTGREKLFF. CDR3 in DNA: TGTGCCAGCAGTGCCGGGACAGGGAGAGAAAAACTGTTTTTT.

The V call is TRBV7-9, the J call TRBJ2-5, with 9 bases matching TRBD2. The junction had 11 bases not matched to a gene; V was cut back by 4 bases and J by 2 bases. The CDR3 totals 17 residues. The germline V gene encodes CDR1 SEHNR and CDR2 FQNEAQ (reference sequence). This CDR3 reads CASSSIVTSGFQETQYF. The CDR3 DNA reads TGTGCCAGCAGCTCTATTGTTACTAGCGGGTTTCAAGAGACCCAGTACTTC.

This sequence joins TRBV12-3 or TRBV12-4 and TRBJ2-2; D is possibly TRBD1 (7 bases). The CDR3 sequence is 15 residues long. Deletions cut 7 bases from V and 5 bases from J, with 17 bases between. CDR3: CASTPSSGGTGELFF. The CDR3 nucleotides are TGTGCCAGCACCCCCTCCTCAGGGGGGACCGGGGAGCTGTTTTTT.

This clonotype was counted only a few times. The J gene is TRBJ2-1, the V gene TRBV7-8, with TRBD1 matching over 7 bases. With 5 bases clipped from V and 4 bases from J, the junction kept 11 bases outside the gene matches. In germline, CDR1 is SGHVS, CDR2 FQNEAQ. This CDR3 has 16 residues. CDR3 DNA: TGTGCCAGCAGCCCAACCTCCGGGACAGTATACAATGAGCAGTTCTTC. Protein product: CASSPTSGTVYNEQFF.

There are a few counts of this clonotype. The gene calls are TRBV6-1 and TRBJ1-2; 7 bases are a match to TRBD1. The CDR3 spans 13 residues. V trimming: 6 bases; J trimming: 6 bases; junction bases outside the gene matches: 7. Germline V gene data show CDR1 as MNHNS and CDR2 as SASEGT. The CDR3 sequence: CASRRDRVDGYTF. CDR3 bases: TGTGCCAGCAGAAGAGACAGGGTGGATGGCTACACCTTC.